These 20 T cell receptor beta chains originate from one sample sequenced in a study of T cell responses to AZD1222 COVID-19 vaccine. TCRdb keeps only in-frame clones here, not all; method: immunoSEQ multiplex PCR. The sample carries about 110,000 clones, about 94% recorded once. The sample was peripheral blood, taken 28 days after the second AZD1222 dose. All receptors derive from an adult who received the AZD1222 COVID-19 vaccine.

The genes are TRBV18 and TRBJ1-1; D is perhaps TRBD1 (5 bases). CDR3 length: 16 residues. V was trimmed by 3 bases and J by 4 bases, leaving 18 bases between them. CDR1 is KGHSH, CDR2 LQKENI, per germline. The CDR3 sequence is CASSPSTGTVFTEAFF. The CDR3 DNA follows: TGTGCCAGCTCACCGAGTACCGGGACCGTGTTCACTGAAGCTTTCTTT.

The gene calls are TRBV9 and TRBJ1-2; D is possibly TRBD1 (6 bases). CDR1 is SGDLS, CDR2 YYNGEE, per germline. CDR3 length: 13 amino acids. V was trimmed by 3 bases and J by 4 bases, leaving 10 bases between them. The CDR3 DNA reads TGTGCCAGCAGCGCGGGACAATCCTATGGCTACACCTTC. Protein sequence: CASSAGQSYGYTF. Looking up the rest from reference TRBV9 and TRBJ1-2 gives the full variable domain: DSGVTQTPKHLITATGQRVTLRCSPRSGDLSVYWYQQSLDQGLQFLIQYYNGEERAKGNILERFSAQQFPDLHSELNLSSLELGDSALYFCASSAGQSYGYTFGSGTRLTVV.

In its sample, this clone was seen once. This chain links TRBV6-2 or TRBV6-3 with TRBJ2-7; a possible D gene is TRBD1 (6 bases). The CDR3 runs to 17 residues. V was cut by 4 bases and J by 0 bases, with 19 bases left in between. Germline V gene lookup returns CDR1 MNHEY and CDR2 SVGEGT. CDR3 amino acids: CASSSSPGAYGSYEQYF. Written as DNA, the CDR3 is TGTGCCAGCAGTTCCTCCCCAGGGGCGTACGGCTCCTACGAGCAGTACTTC.

The chain joins TRBV19 to TRBJ1-5, with D possibly TRBD1 on 6 matching bases. Germline CDR1 LNHDA, CDR2 SQIVND (reference sequence). The V end was cut by 6 bases, the J end by 0 bases, with 15 bases between. CDR3 length: 16 amino acids. Here the CDR3 reads CASSEITGFSNQPQHF. DNA of the CDR3: TGTGCCAGTAGCGAGATTACAGGGTTTAGCAATCAGCCCCAGCATTTT. The full variable domain, with the rest looked up from reference TRBV19 and TRBJ1-5, is DGGITQSPKYLFRKEGQNVTLSCEQNLNHDAMYWYRQDPGQGLRLIYYSQIVNDFQKGDIAEGYSVSREKKESFPLTVTSAQKNPTAFYLCASSEITGFSNQPQHFGDGTRLSIL.

The table lists this clone with a count of one. The V gene is TRBV19, the J gene TRBJ2-7; perhaps TRBD1 as D (6 bases). The CDR3 is 15 residues long. Trimming removed 4 bases from V and 0 bases from J, with 13 bases in between. Germline CDR1 reads LNHDA; CDR2 reads SQIVND (reference sequence). DNA for the CDR3: TGTGCCAGTAGTACCTTGACAGGATACTCCTACGAGCAGTACTTC. As protein: CASSTLTGYSYEQYF.

V gene TRBV11-2 combines with J gene TRBJ1-3; D not certain. The CDR3 sequence is 15 residues long. Trimming stripped 3 bases from V and 0 bases from J, with 9 bases between. Germline V gene data show CDR1 as SGHAT and CDR2 as FQNNGV. The CDR3 sequence: CASSFSGSSGNTIYF. The DNA for the CDR3 is TGTGCCAGCAGCTTCAGTGGGTCCTCTGGAAACACCATATATTTT. Complete variable domain (other parts from reference TRBV11-2 and TRBJ1-3): EAGVAQSPRYKIIEKRQSVAFWCNPISGHATLYWYQQILGQGPKLLIQFQNNGVVDDSQLPKDRFSAERLKGVDSTLKIQPAKLEDSAVYLCASSFSGSSGNTIYFGEGSWLTVV.

This chain connects TRBV21-1 to TRBJ1-5. TRBV21-1 is given as a pseudogene. The CDR3 length is 16 residues. The CDR3 region has the DNA TGTGCCAGCAGCAAAGAGTCGGGGAGAGACAATCAGCCCCAGCATTTT. It yields the protein CASSKESGRDNQPQHF.

J is TRBJ2-6 and V is TRBV19; no definite D call. V lost 5 bases, J lost 6 bases, and 8 bases lay in between. Looked up from germline, CDR1 is LNHDA and CDR2 is SQIVND (reference sequence). The CDR3 loop spans 13 amino acids. The DNA of the CDR3 is TGTGCCAGTAGTGTAGGATTGGCCAACGTCCTGACTTTC. Protein sequence: CASSVGLANVLTF.

V gene TRBV14 combines with J gene TRBJ2-1; D possibly matches TRBD1 or TRBD2 (6 bases each). V was shortened by 5 bases and J by 9 bases, with 20 bases between the two germline ends. Per germline, CDR1 SGHDN and CDR2 FVKESK. The CDR3 contains 15 residues. The CDR3: CASSVIWGASGEQFF. CDR3 DNA: TGTGCCAGCAGCGTAATCTGGGGGGCTAGTGGTGAGCAGTTCTTC. The full variable domain, completed using reference TRBV14 and TRBJ2-1, is EAGVTQFPSHSVIEKGQTVTLRCDPISGHDNLYWYRRVMGKEIKFLLHFVKESKQDESGMPNNRFLAERTGGTYSTLKVQPAELEDSGVYFCASSVIWGASGEQFFGPGTRLTVL.

The J gene is TRBJ1-1, the V gene TRBV7-9; 9 positions agree with TRBD1. CDR1 SEHNR and CDR2 FQNEAQ come from the germline V gene (reference sequence). The CDR3 contains 15 residues. Trimming removed 3 bases from V and 1 base from J; junction bases left unmatched: 3. The CDR3 spells CASSLRTGENTEAFF. In DNA, the CDR3 is TGTGCCAGCAGCTTGCGGACAGGGGAGAACACTGAAGCTTTCTTT.

CDR3 bases: TGCAGCGTTGGAGGGTCGGAGGGCTACACCTTC. It yields the protein CSVGGSEGYTF. The chain is built from TRBV29-1 and TRBJ1-2, with D unclear. Germline V gene sequence: CDR1 SQVTM, CDR2 ANQGSEA. With 4 bases removed from V and 8 bases from J, the gap between germline ends came to 11 bases. This CDR3 region has 11 residues.

The chain links TRBV7-9 to TRBJ1-2, with a tentative D call TRBD1 (5 bases). V was clipped by 5 bases and J by 4 bases, with 14 bases between them. Germline CDR1 SEHNR, CDR2 FQNEAQ (reference sequence). This CDR3 has 14 residues. CDR3 nucleotide sequence: TGTGCCAGCAGCGCGGGGGGAGGAGGCTATGGCTACACCTTC. Its translation is CASSAGGGGYGYTF.

The V gene is TRBV27, the J gene TRBJ2-7; D unclear. The V end was cut by 4 bases, the J end by 0 bases, with 4 bases between. Germline CDR1 MNHEY, CDR2 SMNVEV (reference sequence). This CDR3 has 12 residues. CDR3 coding DNA: TGTGCCAGCAGTTCTCCCTCCTACGAGCAGTACTTC. As protein: CASSSPSYEQYF.

This chain links TRBV10-1 with TRBJ2-4; 7 bases match TRBD2. The CDR3 is 14 amino acids. From germline, CDR1 is WNHNN and CDR2 SYGVQD (reference sequence). Trimming removed 2 bases from V and 7 bases from J; junction bases left unmatched: 5. The CDR3 loop reads CASSETGGRNIQYF. The DNA of the CDR3 is TGCGCCAGCAGTGAGACGGGAGGTAGGAACATTCAGTACTTC.

V is TRBV5-1 and J is TRBJ1-4, with unresolved D. Trimming cost V 0 bases and J 1 base, with 7 bases left between them. Per the germline V gene, CDR1 is SGHRS and CDR2 is YFSETQ. This CDR3 comprises 15 residues. As DNA, the CDR3 is TGCGCCAGCAGCTTGGCCAGTGAAACTAATGAAAAACTGTTTTTT. Residues: CASSLASETNEKLFF. The whole variable domain, remainder taken from reference TRBV5-1 and TRBJ1-4, is KAGVTQTPRYLIKTRGQQVTLSCSPISGHRSVSWYQQTPGQGLQFLFEYFSETQRNKGNFPGRFSGRQFSNSRSEMNVSTLELGDSALYLCASSLASETNEKLFFGSGTQLSVL.

The rearrangement joins TRBV12-3 or TRBV12-4 to TRBJ1-2; maybe TRBD1 (6 bases). V dropped 8 bases and J dropped 8 bases, with 18 bases sitting between them. The CDR3 loop spans 13 amino acids. The CDR3 DNA reads as TGTGCCAGCTGGCAAGACAGGTCGGGCGGCTACACCTTC. It codes for CASWQDRSGGYTF.

V gene TRBV6-5 combines with J gene TRBJ2-4; no firm D call. The CDR3 length is 15 residues. Trimming removed 0 bases from V and 0 bases from J, with 6 bases in between. Germline CDR1 reads MNHEY; CDR2 reads SVGAGI. The CDR3 loop is CASSYSLQAKNIQYF. The CDR3 DNA reads TGTGCCAGCAGTTACTCGCTGCAAGCCAAAAACATTCAGTACTTC.

A single count supports this clone. This chain uses TRBV2 with TRBJ2-2; D call uncertain. CDR1 and CDR2 from the germline V gene are SNHLY and FYNNEI. V lost 2 bases to trimming and J lost 10 bases, with 8 bases between them. The CDR3 has 12 amino acids. Written as DNA, the CDR3 is TGTGCCAGCAGTGAAAGGTATCAGGAGCTGTTTTTT. Translating it yields CASSERYQELFF.

The count of this clone is one. The chain's CDR3 is CASSEGGGTDTQYF. The CDR3 DNA reads as TGTGCCAGCAGTGAAGGGGGGGGAACAGATACGCAGTATTTT. This sequence joins TRBV2 and TRBJ2-3, with 7 bases matching TRBD2. The germline V gene encodes CDR1 SNHLY and CDR2 FYNNEI. The CDR3 spans 14 residues. J gave up 3 bases and V 1 base, and 1 base lay outside the gene matches.

The V call is TRBV28, the J call TRBJ2-7, with TRBD2 matching 7 bases. J was trimmed by 3 bases and V by 6 bases; bases with no gene match: 8. The CDR3 consists of 14 residues. Per germline, CDR1 MDHEN and CDR2 SYDVKM. The CDR3 bases are TGTGCCAGCAGAAAGGCGGGGGTGAACTACGAGCAGTACTTC. It yields the protein CASRKAGVNYEQYF. The whole variable domain, remainder taken from reference TRBV28 and TRBJ2-7, is DVKVTQSSRYLVKRTGEKVFLECVQDMDHENMFWYRQDPGLGLRLIYFSYDVKMKEKGDIPEGYSVSREKKERFSLILESASTNQTSMYLCASRKAGVNYEQYFGPGTRLTVT.